These T cell receptor beta chains were read from a single sample in a study of blood T cell repertoires in COVID-19. Clones were sequenced by immunoSEQ multiplex PCR, and TCRdb holds only the in-frame ones, with some missing. This sample has roughly 89,000 clones, with 70% to 90% found just once. Sequencing input: peripheral blood. Receptor source: a woman of 80 years or more with acute or convalescent COVID-19. Each CDR3 is given with its conserved first and last residue. A D gene is named only where the DNA matches it firmly. Some rows mark clone size as missing; the rest say once, few, many or name a class of expanded clone.

v_gene: TRBV5-4; abundance: .; j_gene: TRBJ1-3; d_gene: .; CDR3aa: CASSPGGSGNTIYF; CDR3nt: TGTGCCAGCAGCCCCGGAGGGTCTGGAAACACCATATATTTT
v_gene: TRBV6-5; abundance: .; j_gene: TRBJ1-1; d_gene: .; CDR3aa: CASSYTLLTGTEAFF; CDR3nt: TGTGCCAGCAGTTACACCTTGCTCACAGGCACTGAAGCTTTCTTT
v_gene: TRBV28; abundance: .; j_gene: TRBJ1-1; d_gene: TRBD1; CDR3aa: CASSFPDRGRTEAFF; CDR3nt: TGTGCCAGCAGTTTTCCAGACAGGGGAAGGACTGAAGCTTTCTTT
v_gene: TRBV3-1/TRBV3-2; abundance: .; j_gene: TRBJ2-2; d_gene: .; CDR3aa: CASSQLGGSGELFF; CDR3nt: TGTGCCAGCAGCCAATTAGGAGGATCCGGGGAGCTGTTTTTT
v_gene: TRBV7-3; abundance: .; j_gene: TRBJ1-3; d_gene: .; CDR3aa: CASSPTGDSGNTIYF; CDR3nt: TGTGCCAGCAGCCCGACTGGCGACTCTGGAAACACCATATATTTT
v_gene: TRBV6-5; abundance: .; j_gene: TRBJ1-2; d_gene: .; CDR3aa: CASTDPGDGYTF; CDR3nt: TGTGCCAGCACCGACCCAGGGGATGGCTACACCTTC
v_gene: TRBV15; abundance: .; j_gene: TRBJ1-2; d_gene: .; CDR3aa: CATSRDGIGGSGYGYTF; CDR3nt: TGTGCCACCAGCAGAGATGGGATCGGGGGGTCGGGCTATGGCTACACCTTC
v_gene: TRBV7-2; abundance: once; j_gene: TRBJ2-7; d_gene: TRBD1; CDR3aa: CASSLVGQGRNEQYF; CDR3nt: TGTGCCAGCAGCTTAGTCGGACAGGGGAGAAACGAGCAGTACTTC
v_gene: TRBV12-5; abundance: .; j_gene: TRBJ2-7; d_gene: TRBD2; CDR3aa: CASGLSPSGGVSSYEQYF; CDR3nt: TGTGCTAGTGGTTTGTCGCCTAGCGGGGGGGTAAGCTCCTACGAGCAGTACTTC
v_gene: TRBV5-8; abundance: few; j_gene: TRBJ2-3; d_gene: TRBD1; CDR3aa: CASSLGQGADTQYF; CDR3nt: TGTGCCAGCAGCTTAGGACAGGGGGCAGATACGCAGTATTTT
v_gene: TRBV6-6; abundance: .; j_gene: TRBJ2-7; d_gene: .; CDR3aa: CASSPPGLANEQYF; CDR3nt: TGTGCCAGCAGTCCGCCGGGACTTGCAAACGAGCAGTACTTC
v_gene: TRBV9; abundance: .; j_gene: TRBJ1-6; d_gene: TRBD1; CDR3aa: CASSGGVGQGAWNSPLHF; CDR3nt: TGTGCCAGCAGCGGTGGGGTAGGCCAGGGGGCATGGAATTCACCCCTCCACTTT
v_gene: TRBV7-9; abundance: .; j_gene: TRBJ1-2; d_gene: .; CDR3aa: CASSYTGGHGYGYTF; CDR3nt: TGTGCCAGCAGCTACACGGGGGGGCACGGCTATGGCTACACCTTC